This TCR beta chain was sequenced for a study of blood T cell dynamics during melanoma immunotherapy. Overall study: Metastatic melanoma patients received first-line pembrolizumab or nivolumab plus ipilimumab. Study results and caveats: It remained unknown if the driving T cell clones were melanoma-specific.

As for time point: week 3, after first cycle of checkpoint inhibitor. Samples come from before therapy and from week 3 after the first blockade cycle. In the case of this clone: Its antigen is still unknown.

V shed 3 bases and J shed 2 bases, with 10 bases lying between them. From germline, CDR1 is SGHTA and CDR2 FQGNSA. The CDR3 loop spans 14 amino acids. Every bulk PBMC sample received the same 350 ng of DNA. The data were produced by immunoSEQ multiplex PCR, yet TCRdb's version contains in-frame clones alone and is incomplete. This repertoire shows more than 8,500 clones, 70% to 90% found once; its top ten account for roughly 6.3%. This sequence joins TRBV7-2 and TRBJ1-1; no firm D call. The sample here was blood, taken from a patient treated with checkpoint blockade. This clonotype was sampled from a human donor with melanoma. The DNA of the CDR3 is TGTGCCAGCAGCTTGAGCAGGACCAACACTGAAGCTTTCTTT. Its translation: CASSLSRTNTEAFF.